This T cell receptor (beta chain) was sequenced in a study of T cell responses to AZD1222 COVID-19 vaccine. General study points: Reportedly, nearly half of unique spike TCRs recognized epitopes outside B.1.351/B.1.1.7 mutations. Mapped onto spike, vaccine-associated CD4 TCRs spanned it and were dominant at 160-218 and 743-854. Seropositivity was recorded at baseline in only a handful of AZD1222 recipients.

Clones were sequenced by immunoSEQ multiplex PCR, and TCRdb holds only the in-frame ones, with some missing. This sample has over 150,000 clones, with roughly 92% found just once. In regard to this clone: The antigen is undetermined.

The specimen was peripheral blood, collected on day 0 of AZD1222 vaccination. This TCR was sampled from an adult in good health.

The CDR3 DNA reads TGTGCCAGCAGTTTTAGAAAAGGAAACACCATATATTTT. It translates to CASSFRKGNTIYF. The chain uses TRBV7-2 and TRBJ1-3; D is unclear. V lost 6 bases and J lost 4, with 10 bases in between. The germline gives CDR1 SGHTA, CDR2 FQGNSA. The CDR3 length is 13 residues.